The rows below give T cell receptor beta chains drawn from one sample of a study of regulatory T cells in long-lasting Graves disease. TCRdb re-called the multiplex PCR reads through MiXCR, storing one row per CDR3 protein. The sample records roughly 380,000 distinct CDR3 sequences, 15% to 18% being singletons. Sample: peripheral blood mononuclear cells (PBMCs), taken at new diagnosis, from a patient treated with antithyroid drugs. The source is a female donor with Graves disease. Both conserved end residues are part of each CDR3. A D gene is named only where the DNA matches it firmly. Size values are once, few and many counts, or a class for expanded clones, and some rows have none.

abundance: many
v_gene: TRBV10-3
j_gene: TRBJ2-5
d_gene: -
CDR3nt: TGTGCCATCAGCGGCGGGCAAGAACAAGAGACCCAGTACTTC
CDR3aa: CAISGGQEQETQYF

abundance: many
v_gene: TRBV5-1
j_gene: TRBJ2-1
d_gene: -
CDR3nt: TGCGCCAGCAGCTTGGCGGACGTCAATGAGCAGTTCTTC
CDR3aa: CASSLADVNEQFF

abundance: many
v_gene: TRBV6-2/TRBV6-3
j_gene: TRBJ2-1
d_gene: -
CDR3nt: TGTGCCAGCAGTTCCCTCGGGCCGGAGCAGTTCTTC
CDR3aa: CASSSLGPEQFF

abundance: many
v_gene: TRBV11-2
j_gene: TRBJ1-1
d_gene: -
CDR3nt: TGTGCCAGCAGCTCCTTGCGGACGACTACCAAGAACACTGAAGCTTTCTTT
CDR3aa: CASSSLRTTTKNTEAFF

abundance: few
v_gene: TRBV7-2
j_gene: TRBJ2-3
d_gene: -
CDR3nt: TGTGCCAGCAGCTTAGATCACAGGGAACAGCAGTATTTT
CDR3aa: CASSLDHREQQYF

abundance: -
v_gene: TRBV19
j_gene: TRBJ1-5
d_gene: -
CDR3nt: TGTGCCAGTAGTACCCTAGGTGGGGGTCAAGGGCAGCCCCAGCATTTT
CDR3aa: CASSTLGGGQGQPQHF

abundance: many
v_gene: TRBV30
j_gene: TRBJ2-7
d_gene: -
CDR3nt: TGTGCCTGGAGTGAAGGAATGGCGGCCTTCTACGAGCAGTACTTC
CDR3aa: CAWSEGMAAFYEQYF

abundance: many
v_gene: TRBV3-1
j_gene: TRBJ2-5
d_gene: TRBD1
CDR3nt: TGTGCCAGCAGCCAGGGACAGGGGTATGAGACCCAGTACTTC
CDR3aa: CASSQGQGYETQYF

abundance: -
v_gene: TRBV7-2
j_gene: TRBJ2-1
d_gene: -
CDR3nt: TGTGCCAGCAGCGCCCGGGACATTACCATGGGTGAGCAGTTCTTC
CDR3aa: CASSARDITMGEQFF

abundance: many
v_gene: TRBV6-5
j_gene: TRBJ2-7
d_gene: TRBD2
CDR3nt: TGTGCCAGCAGTTACTCGGACGGACTAGCGGGGGGCTACGAGCAGTACTTC
CDR3aa: CASSYSDGLAGGYEQYF

abundance: -
v_gene: TRBV19
j_gene: TRBJ2-1
d_gene: -
CDR3nt: TGTGCCAGTAGTATAGCCAGCGGGCGTTACAATGAGCAGTTCTTC
CDR3aa: CASSIASGRYNEQFF

abundance: many
v_gene: TRBV5-1
j_gene: TRBJ1-2
d_gene: TRBD1
CDR3nt: TGCGCCAGCAGCCACCGGGACAGGGTGATCTATGGCTACACCTTC
CDR3aa: CASSHRDRVIYGYTF

abundance: many
v_gene: TRBV13
j_gene: TRBJ2-1
d_gene: -
CDR3nt: TGTGCCAGCAGCTTAGGTCTCCCCTACAATGAGCAGTTCTTC
CDR3aa: CASSLGLPYNEQFF

abundance: many
v_gene: TRBV12-5
j_gene: TRBJ2-6
d_gene: -
CDR3nt: TGTGCTAGTGGTTTGGTACTGTTACACGGCTCTGGGGCCAACGTCCTGACTTTC
CDR3aa: CASGLVLLHGSGANVLTF

abundance: -
v_gene: TRBV7-9
j_gene: TRBJ2-6
d_gene: TRBD1
CDR3nt: TGTGCCAGCAGCTACGCCGGGACAGGGAGGTCTGGGGCCAACGTCCTGACTTTC
CDR3aa: CASSYAGTGRSGANVLTF

abundance: -
v_gene: TRBV13
j_gene: TRBJ1-4
d_gene: -
CDR3nt: TGTGCCAGCAGCTCTGATCATAGGAGGGCCCGTGAAAAACTGTTTTTT
CDR3aa: CASSSDHRRAREKLFF

abundance: many
v_gene: TRBV3-1
j_gene: TRBJ1-1
d_gene: TRBD1
CDR3nt: TGTGCCAGCAGCGATTTGGGACAGAGAATGGACACTGAAGCTTTCTTT
CDR3aa: CASSDLGQRMDTEAFF

abundance: few
v_gene: TRBV29-1
j_gene: TRBJ2-1
d_gene: TRBD2
CDR3nt: TGCAGCTCGGGACTAGCGGGGACTCACTCCTACAATGAGCAGTTCTTC
CDR3aa: CSSGLAGTHSYNEQFF